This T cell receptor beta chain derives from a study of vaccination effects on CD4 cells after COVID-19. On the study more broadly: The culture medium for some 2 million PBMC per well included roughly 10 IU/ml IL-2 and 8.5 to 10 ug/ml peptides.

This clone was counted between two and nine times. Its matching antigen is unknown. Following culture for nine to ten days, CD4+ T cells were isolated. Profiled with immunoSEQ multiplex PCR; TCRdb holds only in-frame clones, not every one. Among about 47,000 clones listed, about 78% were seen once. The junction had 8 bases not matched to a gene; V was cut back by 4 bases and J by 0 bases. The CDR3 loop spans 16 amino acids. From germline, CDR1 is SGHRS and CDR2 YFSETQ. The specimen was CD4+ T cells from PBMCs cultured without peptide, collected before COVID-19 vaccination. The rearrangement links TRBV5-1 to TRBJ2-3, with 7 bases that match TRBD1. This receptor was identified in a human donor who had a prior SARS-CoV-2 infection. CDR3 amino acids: CASSPGTVWSTDTQYF. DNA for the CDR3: TGCGCCAGCAGCCCCGGGACAGTTTGGAGCACAGATACGCAGTATTTT.